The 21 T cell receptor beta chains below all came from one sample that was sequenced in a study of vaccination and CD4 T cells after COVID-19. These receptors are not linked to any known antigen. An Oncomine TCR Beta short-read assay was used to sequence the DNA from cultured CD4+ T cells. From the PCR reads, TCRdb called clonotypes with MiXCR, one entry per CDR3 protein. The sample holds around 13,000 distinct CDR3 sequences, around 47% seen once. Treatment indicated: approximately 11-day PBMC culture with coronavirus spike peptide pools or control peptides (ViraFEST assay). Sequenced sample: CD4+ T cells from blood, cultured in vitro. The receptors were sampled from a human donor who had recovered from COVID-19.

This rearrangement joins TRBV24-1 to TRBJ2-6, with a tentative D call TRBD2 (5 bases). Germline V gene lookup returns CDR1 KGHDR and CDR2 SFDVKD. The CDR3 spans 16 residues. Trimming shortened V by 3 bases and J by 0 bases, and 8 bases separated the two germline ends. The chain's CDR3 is CATSDPGISGANVLTF. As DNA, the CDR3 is TGTGCCACCAGTGATCCCGGGATCTCTGGGGCCAACGTCCTGACTTTC.

CDR3 in DNA: TGTGCCAGCAGAGCCGGACAGGCAGGAAACACCATATATTTT. This gives the protein CASRAGQAGNTIYF. The V gene is TRBV6-1, the J gene TRBJ1-3, with 7 positions matching TRBD1. The CDR3 sequence is 14 residues long. Trimming took 6 bases from V and 4 from J; bases not matched to a gene: 6. From germline, CDR1 is MNHNS and CDR2 SASEGT.

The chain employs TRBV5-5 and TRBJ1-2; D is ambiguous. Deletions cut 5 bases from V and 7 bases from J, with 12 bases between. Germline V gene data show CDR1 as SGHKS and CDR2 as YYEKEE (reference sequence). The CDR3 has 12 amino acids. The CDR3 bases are TGTGCCAGCAGTAGGGCAAACGGTGGCTACACCTTC. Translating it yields CASSRANGGYTF.

In DNA form, the CDR3 reads TGTGCCAGCAGCTTCCGGACAGGGATAAACACTGAAGCTTTCTTT. Amino acids: CASSFRTGINTEAFF. V gene TRBV5-4 combines with J gene TRBJ1-1; 8 nucleotides match TRBD1. V lost 2 bases to trimming and J lost 2 bases; unmatched junction nucleotides: 5. The germline V gene has CDR1 SGHNT and CDR2 YYREEE (reference sequence). This CDR3 comprises 15 residues.

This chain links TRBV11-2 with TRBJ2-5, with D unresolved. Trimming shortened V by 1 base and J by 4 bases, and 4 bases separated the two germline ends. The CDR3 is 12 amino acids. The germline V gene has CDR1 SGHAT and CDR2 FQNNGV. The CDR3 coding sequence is TGTGCCAGCAGCTTAGGGAGAGAGACCCAGTACTTC. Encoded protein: CASSLGRETQYF.

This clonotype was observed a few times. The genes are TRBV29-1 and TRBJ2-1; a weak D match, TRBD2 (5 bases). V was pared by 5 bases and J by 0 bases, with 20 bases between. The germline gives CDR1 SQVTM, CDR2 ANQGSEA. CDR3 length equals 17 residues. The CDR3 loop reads CSVRDTGPTSSYNEQFF. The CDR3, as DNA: TGCAGCGTTAGGGATACCGGGCCCACTAGCTCCTACAATGAGCAGTTCTTC.

As DNA, the CDR3 is TGTGCCAGCGGGAATAGCGGGGCCAAAAACATTCAGTACTTC. Protein: CASGNSGAKNIQYF. The V and J genes are TRBV11-3 and TRBJ2-4, with TRBD2 identical over 7 bases. Germline V gives CDR1 SGHNT, CDR2 YENEEA. With V trimmed by 8 bases and J by 1 base, 5 bases remained unmatched. The length of the CDR3 is 14 residues.

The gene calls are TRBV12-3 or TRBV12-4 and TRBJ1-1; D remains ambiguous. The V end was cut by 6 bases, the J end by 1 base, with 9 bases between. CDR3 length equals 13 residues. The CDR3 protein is CASSAPRNTEAFF. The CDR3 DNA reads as TGTGCCAGCAGCGCCCCCCGGAACACTGAAGCTTTCTTT.

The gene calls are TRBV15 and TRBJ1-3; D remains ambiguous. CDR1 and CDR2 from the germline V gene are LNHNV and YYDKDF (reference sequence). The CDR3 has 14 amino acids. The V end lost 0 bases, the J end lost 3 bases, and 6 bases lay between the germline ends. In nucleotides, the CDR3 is TGTGCCACCAGCAGAGAAAGGGTTGGAAACACCATATATTTT. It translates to CATSRERVGNTIYF.

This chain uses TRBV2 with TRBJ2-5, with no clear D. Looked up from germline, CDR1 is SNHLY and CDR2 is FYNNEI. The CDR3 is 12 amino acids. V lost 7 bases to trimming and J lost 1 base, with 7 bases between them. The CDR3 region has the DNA TGTGCCAGCACCTACACCCAAGAGACCCAGTACTTC. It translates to CASTYTQETQYF.

CDR3 residues: CASSQDLAGAADTQYF. The CDR3, as DNA: TGCGCCAGCAGCCAAGATCTGGCGGGAGCCGCAGATACGCAGTATTTT. The V call is TRBV4-3, the J call TRBJ2-3; 7 positions agree with TRBD2. CDR1 is LGHNA, CDR2 YSLEER, per germline. The length of the CDR3 is 16 residues. Trimming at V came to 0 bases and at J to 4 bases, leaving 7 bases not matched to a gene.

The CDR3 sequence is CASYTGSLGYTF. Written as DNA, the CDR3 is TGTGCCAGCTATACCGGGTCTCTCGGCTACACCTTC. V usage is TRBV28 and J usage is TRBJ1-2; D not certain. This CDR3 comprises 12 residues. V lost 8 bases, J lost 8 bases, and 15 bases lay in between. From germline, CDR1 is MDHEN and CDR2 SYDVKM.

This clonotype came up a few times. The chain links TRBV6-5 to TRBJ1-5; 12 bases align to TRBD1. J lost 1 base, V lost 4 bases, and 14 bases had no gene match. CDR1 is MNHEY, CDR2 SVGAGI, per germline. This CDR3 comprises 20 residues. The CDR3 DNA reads TGTGCCAGCAGTTCGATGAAATTACGGGACAGGGGGCGGAGCAATCAGCCCCAGCATTTT. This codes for CASSSMKLRDRGRSNQPQHF.

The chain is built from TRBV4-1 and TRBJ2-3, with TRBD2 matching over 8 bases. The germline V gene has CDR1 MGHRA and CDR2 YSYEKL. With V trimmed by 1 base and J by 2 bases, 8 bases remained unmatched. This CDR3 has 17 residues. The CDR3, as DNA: TGCGCCAGCAGCCAAGTTAGAGGCGGGGGGCCCACAGATACGCAGTATTTT. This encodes CASSQVRGGGPTDTQYF.

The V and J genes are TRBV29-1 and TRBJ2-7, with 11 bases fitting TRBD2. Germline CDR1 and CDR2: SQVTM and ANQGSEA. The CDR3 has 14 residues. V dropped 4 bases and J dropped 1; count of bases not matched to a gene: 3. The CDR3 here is CSVGTSGSSYEQYF. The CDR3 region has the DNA TGCAGCGTTGGTACTAGCGGGAGTTCCTACGAGCAGTACTTC.

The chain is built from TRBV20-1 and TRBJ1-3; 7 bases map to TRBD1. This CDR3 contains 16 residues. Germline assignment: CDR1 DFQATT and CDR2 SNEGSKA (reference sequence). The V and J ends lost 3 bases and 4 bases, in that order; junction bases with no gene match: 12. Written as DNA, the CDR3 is TGCAGTGCTAGCAGCCCCCGGACAGGCTCCGGAAACACCATATATTTT. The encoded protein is CSASSPRTGSGNTIYF.

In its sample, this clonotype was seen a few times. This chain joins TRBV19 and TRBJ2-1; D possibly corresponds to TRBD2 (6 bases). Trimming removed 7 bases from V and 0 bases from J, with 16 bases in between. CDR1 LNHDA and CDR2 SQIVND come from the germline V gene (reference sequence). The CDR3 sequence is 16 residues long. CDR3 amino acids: CASTPSIGGSYNEQFF. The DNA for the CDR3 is TGTGCCAGTACCCCATCGATCGGGGGCTCCTACAATGAGCAGTTCTTC. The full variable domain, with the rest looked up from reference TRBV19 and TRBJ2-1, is DGGITQSPKYLFRKEGQNVTLSCEQNLNHDAMYWYRQDPGQGLRLIYYSQIVNDFQKGDIAEGYSVSREKKESFPLTVTSAQKNPTAFYLCASTPSIGGSYNEQFFGPGTRLTVL.

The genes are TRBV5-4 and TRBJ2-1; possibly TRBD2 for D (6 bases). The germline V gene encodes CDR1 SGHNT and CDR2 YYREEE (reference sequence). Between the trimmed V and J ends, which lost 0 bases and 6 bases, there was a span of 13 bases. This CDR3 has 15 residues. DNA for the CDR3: TGTGCCAGCAGCTTGGGACTAGAGGAGACCAATGAGCAGTTCTTC. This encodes CASSLGLEETNEQFF.

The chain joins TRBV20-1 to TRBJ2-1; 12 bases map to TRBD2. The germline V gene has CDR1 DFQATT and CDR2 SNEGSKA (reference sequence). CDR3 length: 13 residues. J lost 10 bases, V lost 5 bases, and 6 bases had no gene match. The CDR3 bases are TGCAGTGCTCAGCGACTAGCGGGAGTGGAGCAGTTCTTC. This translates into CSAQRLAGVEQFF.

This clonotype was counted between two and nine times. This chain's CDR3 is CSARTGPNTGELFF. In DNA form, the CDR3 reads TGCAGTGCTAGAACAGGGCCGAACACCGGGGAGCTGTTTTTT. This chain joins TRBV20-1 and TRBJ2-2; D is perhaps TRBD1 (6 bases). The germline V gene has CDR1 DFQATT and CDR2 SNEGSKA (reference sequence). The V end lost 2 bases, the J end lost 0 bases, and 7 bases lay between the germline ends. The length of the CDR3 is 14 residues.

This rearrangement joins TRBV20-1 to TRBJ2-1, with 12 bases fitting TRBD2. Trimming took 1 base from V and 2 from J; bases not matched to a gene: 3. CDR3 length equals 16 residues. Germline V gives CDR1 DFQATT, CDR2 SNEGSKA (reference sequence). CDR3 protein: CSARVPSGRAYNEQFF. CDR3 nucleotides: TGCAGTGCTAGAGTCCCTAGCGGGAGGGCCTACAATGAGCAGTTCTTC.